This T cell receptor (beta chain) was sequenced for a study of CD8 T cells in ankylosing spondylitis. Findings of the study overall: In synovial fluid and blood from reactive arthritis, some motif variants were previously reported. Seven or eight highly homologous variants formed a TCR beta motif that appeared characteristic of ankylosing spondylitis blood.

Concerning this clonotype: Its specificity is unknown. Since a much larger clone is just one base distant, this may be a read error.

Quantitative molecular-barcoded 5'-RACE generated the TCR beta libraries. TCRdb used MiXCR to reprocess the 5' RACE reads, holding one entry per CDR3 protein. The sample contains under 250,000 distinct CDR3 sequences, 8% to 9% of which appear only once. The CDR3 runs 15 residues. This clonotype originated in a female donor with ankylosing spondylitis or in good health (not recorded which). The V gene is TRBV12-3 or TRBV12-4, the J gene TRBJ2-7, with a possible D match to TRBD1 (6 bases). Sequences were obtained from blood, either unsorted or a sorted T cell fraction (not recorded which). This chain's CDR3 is CVSSSTQGLGYEQYF. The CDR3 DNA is TGTGTCAGCAGTTCCACACAGGGTTTAGGGTACGAGCAGTACTTC.